The clone carrying this T cell receptor (beta chain) was observed a few times. The data were taken from a study of blood T cell repertoires in COVID-19. Overall study context: Italy, Spain and the United States were the sources of the convalescent and acute COVID-19 samples. T cells, B-cell-depleted T cells, or PBMCs provided the cDNA or gDNA that served as material.

Method: immunoSEQ multiplex PCR; TCRdb's copy keeps in-frame clones and lacks some. The sample has tens of thousands of clones, about four fifths seen once. The receptor comes from a man aged 50-59 years with active COVID-19. The sequenced sample consisted of peripheral blood.

Here the CDR3 reads CASSALGQTPTGELFF. The DNA of the CDR3 is TGTGCCAGCAGTGCCCTGGGACAGACCCCCACCGGGGAGCTGTTTTTT. V and J are TRBV2 and TRBJ2-2, with 7 bases identical to TRBD1. V was pared by 4 bases and J by 4 bases, with 9 bases of the junction left unmatched. Germline loops: CDR1 SNHLY, CDR2 FYNNEI. The length of the CDR3 is 16 residues.